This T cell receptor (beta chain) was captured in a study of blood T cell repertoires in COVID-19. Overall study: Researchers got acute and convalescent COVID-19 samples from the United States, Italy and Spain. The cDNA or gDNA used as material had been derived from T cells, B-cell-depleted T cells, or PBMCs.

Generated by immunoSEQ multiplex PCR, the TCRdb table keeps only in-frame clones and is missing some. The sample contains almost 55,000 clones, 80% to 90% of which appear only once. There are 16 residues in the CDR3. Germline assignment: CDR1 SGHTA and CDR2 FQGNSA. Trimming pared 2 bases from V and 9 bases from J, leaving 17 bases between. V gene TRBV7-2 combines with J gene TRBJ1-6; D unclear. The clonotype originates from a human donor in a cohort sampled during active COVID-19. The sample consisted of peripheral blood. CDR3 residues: CASSLFAGPGGSPLHF. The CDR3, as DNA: TGTGCCAGCAGCTTATTTGCAGGCCCAGGTGGTTCACCCCTCCACTTT. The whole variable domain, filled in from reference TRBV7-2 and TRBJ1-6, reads GAGVSQSPSNKVTEKGKDVELRCDPISGHTALYWYRQSLGQGLEFLIYFQGNSAPDKSGLPSDRFSAERTGGSVSTLTIQRTQQEDSAVYLCASSLFAGPGGSPLHFGNGTRLTVT.